These T cell receptor beta chains were read from a single sample in a study of T-cell reconstitution after alpha-beta-depleted transplantation in children. TCRdb analysed the PCR reads with MiXCR anew, one entry per CDR3 protein. The sample holds about 830,000 distinct CDR3 sequences, approximately 15% seen once. Sample: PBMCs, mostly from graft donor cells, taken 360 days after TCRalphabeta/CD19-depleted stem cell transplant. Receptors were obtained from a male patient between 5 and 17 years old who had a stem cell transplant for acute lymphoblastic leukemia, so the T cells may come from the graft donor. Each CDR3 is given with its conserved first and last residue. Fields, in order: V gene, clone size, D gene, J gene, CDR3 DNA, CDR3 protein. A D gene is named only where the DNA matches it firmly. Size is stated for part of the rows, as once, few or many counts, or as a class when the clone is expanded.

TRBV5-1	many	-	TRBJ2-7	TGCGCCAGCAGCTTACTGGGACTGAGCTACGAGCAGTACTTC	CASSLLGLSYEQYF
TRBV7-3	-	TRBD2	TRBJ2-2	TGTGCCAGCAGCTTATATGTTCGGGGGGGACCCGGGGAGCTGTTTTTT	CASSLYVRGGPGELFF
TRBV9	-	-	TRBJ2-7	TGTGCCAGCAGCGTAGGGTCGAGGGGAGAGCAGTACTTC	CASSVGSRGEQYF
TRBV4-1	-	-	TRBJ2-7	TGCGCCAGCAGCCAAGATCAGGGACCTACATACGAGCAGTACTTC	CASSQDQGPTYEQYF
TRBV11-2	-	-	TRBJ2-2	TGTGCCAGCAGCCACCGCAGGGCTAGGATTAACACCGGGGAGCTGTTTTTT	CASSHRRARINTGELFF
TRBV9	-	-	TRBJ1-1	TGTGCCAGCAGCGTAGACTGGTGGGGCACTGAAGCTTTCTTT	CASSVDWWGTEAFF
TRBV4-1	-	-	TRBJ2-1	TGCGCCAGCAGGAAGATTGGGGGGAGAGAACTACTCAATGAGCAGTTCTTC	CASRKIGGRELLNEQFF
TRBV12-3/TRBV12-4	many	TRBD2	TRBJ2-1	TGTGCCAGCAGTCTCCGGACTAGCTTATGGGGCAATGAGCAGTTCTTC	CASSLRTSLWGNEQFF
TRBV9	-	-	TRBJ2-7	TGTGCCAGCAGTGGCGCCACCGGTTACGAGCAGTACTTC	CASSGATGYEQYF
TRBV5-1	few	-	TRBJ1-3	TGCGCCAGCAGCTTGGTACGGGCGCCTGGAAACACCATATATTTT	CASSLVRAPGNTIYF
TRBV27	-	-	TRBJ2-7	TGTGCCAGCTATACTCCCCAAGGGCCGGACTCCTACGAGCAGTACTTC	CASYTPQGPDSYEQYF
TRBV6-1	-	TRBD2	TRBJ2-2	TGTGCCAGCAATCCCCTAACACGGGGGGCGAACACCGGGGAGCTGTTTTTT	CASNPLTRGANTGELFF